This TCR beta chain was recorded in a study of blood T cells in healthy people across ages. Looking at the study overall: Using template switching, researchers captured about one barcoded beta molecule for each two T cells.

Study results and limitations: Aged donors had fewer naive CD4+ cells and lower diversity than long-lived donors. A strong correlation was found between TCR beta diversity and the percentage of naive T cells. Per million T cells, TCR beta diversity dropped about linearly as age rose.

With regard to this clonotype: What it binds is not known.

Together with a sample-barcoded 5' primer, a J-beta primer mix was included in a second PCR lasting about 6 to 11 cycles. TCRdb processed the 5' RACE reads anew with MiXCR; each CDR3 protein has one entry. Of 870,000 or so distinct CDR3 sequences listed, under 35% are singletons. This CDR3 contains 13 residues. Germline V gene sequence: CDR1 LNHDA, CDR2 SQIVND (reference sequence). With V trimmed by 4 bases and J by 4 bases, 3 bases remained unmatched. This TCR was sampled from a woman older than 75 in good health. The specimen sequenced was blood. The chain is built from TRBV19 and TRBJ2-7, with 8 bases matching TRBD1. This CDR3 is CASSTRQGYEQYF. CDR3 nucleotides: TGTGCCAGTAGTACCCGACAGGGGTACGAGCAGTACTTC.